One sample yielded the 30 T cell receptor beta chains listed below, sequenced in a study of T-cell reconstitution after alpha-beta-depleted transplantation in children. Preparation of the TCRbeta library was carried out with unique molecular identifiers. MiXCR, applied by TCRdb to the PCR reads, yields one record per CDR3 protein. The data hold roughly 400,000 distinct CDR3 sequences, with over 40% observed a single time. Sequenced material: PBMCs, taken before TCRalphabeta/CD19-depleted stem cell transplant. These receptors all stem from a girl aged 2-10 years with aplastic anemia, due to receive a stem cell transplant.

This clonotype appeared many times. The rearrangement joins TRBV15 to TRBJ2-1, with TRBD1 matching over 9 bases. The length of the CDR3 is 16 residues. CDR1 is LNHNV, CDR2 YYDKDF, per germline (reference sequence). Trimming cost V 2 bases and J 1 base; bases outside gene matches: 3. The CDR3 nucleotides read TGTGCCACCAGCAGACCCGGGACAGGGTCCTACAATGAGCAGTTCTTC. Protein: CATSRPGTGSYNEQFF.

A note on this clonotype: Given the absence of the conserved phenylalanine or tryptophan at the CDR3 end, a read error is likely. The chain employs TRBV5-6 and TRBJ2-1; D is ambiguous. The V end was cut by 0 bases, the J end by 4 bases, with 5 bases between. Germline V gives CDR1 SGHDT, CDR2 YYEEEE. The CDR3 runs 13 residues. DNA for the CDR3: TGTGCCAGCAGCTTGGGTTTTTACAATGAGCAGTTCTTG. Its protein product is CASSLGFYNEQFL.

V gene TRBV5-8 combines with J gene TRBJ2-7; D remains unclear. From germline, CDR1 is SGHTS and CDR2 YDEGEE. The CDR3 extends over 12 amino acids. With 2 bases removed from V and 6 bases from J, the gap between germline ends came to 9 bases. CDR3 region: CASSFREREQYF. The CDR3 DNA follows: TGTGCCAGCAGCTTTAGGGAACGCGAGCAGTACTTC.

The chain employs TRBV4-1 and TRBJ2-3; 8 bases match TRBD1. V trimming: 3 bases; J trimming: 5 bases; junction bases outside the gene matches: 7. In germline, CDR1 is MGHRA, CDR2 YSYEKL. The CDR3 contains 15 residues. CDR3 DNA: TGCGCCAGCAGCCAGCCGACAGGGGCTGAAGATACGCAGTATTTT. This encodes CASSQPTGAEDTQYF.

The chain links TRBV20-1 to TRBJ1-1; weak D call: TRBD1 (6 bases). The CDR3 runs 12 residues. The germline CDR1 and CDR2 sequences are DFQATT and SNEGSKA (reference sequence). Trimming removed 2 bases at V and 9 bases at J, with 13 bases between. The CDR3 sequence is CSARIWDTQAFF. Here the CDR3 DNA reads TGCAGTGCTAGAATATGGGACACGCAAGCTTTCTTT.

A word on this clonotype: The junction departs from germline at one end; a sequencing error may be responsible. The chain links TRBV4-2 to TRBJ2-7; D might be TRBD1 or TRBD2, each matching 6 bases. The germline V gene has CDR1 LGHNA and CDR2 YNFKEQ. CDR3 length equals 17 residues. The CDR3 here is CARSRGPPSGDIYEQYF. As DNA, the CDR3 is TGTGCCAGGAGCCGGGGGCCCCCCTCGGGCGATATCTACGAGCAGTACTTC.

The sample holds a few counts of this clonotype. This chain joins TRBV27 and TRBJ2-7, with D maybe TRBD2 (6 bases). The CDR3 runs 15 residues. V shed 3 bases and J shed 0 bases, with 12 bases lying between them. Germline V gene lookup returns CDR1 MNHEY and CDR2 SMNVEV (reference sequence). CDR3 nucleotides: TGTGCCAGCAGTTTCATCGACGGGAGCTCCTACGAGCAGTACTTC. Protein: CASSFIDGSSYEQYF.

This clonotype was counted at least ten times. The CDR3 DNA reads TGTGCCAGCAAATGGGGGGCCCAAGAGACCCAGTACTTC. Amino acid sequence: CASKWGAQETQYF. The V call is TRBV12-3 or TRBV12-4, the J call TRBJ2-5, with D perhaps given as TRBD1 or TRBD2 (6 bases each). This CDR3 comprises 13 residues. Between the trimmed V and J ends, which lost 7 bases and 1 base, there was a span of 10 bases.

CDR3 bases: TGTGCCAGCATTCGCGACAGGGGGCAAGGGGGTTCACCCCTCCACTTT. It encodes CASIRDRGQGGSPLHF. The V call is TRBV2, the J call TRBJ1-6; 10 positions match TRBD1. Germline CDR1 SNHLY, CDR2 FYNNEI. V trimming: 7 bases; J trimming: 9 bases; junction bases outside the gene matches: 12. The CDR3 is 16 residues long.

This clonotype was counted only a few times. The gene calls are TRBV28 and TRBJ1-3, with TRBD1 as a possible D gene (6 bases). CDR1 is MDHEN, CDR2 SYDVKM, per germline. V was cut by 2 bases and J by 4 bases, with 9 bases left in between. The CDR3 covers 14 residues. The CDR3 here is CASSLPTGGNTIYF. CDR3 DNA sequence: TGTGCCAGCAGTTTACCCACAGGGGGAAACACCATATATTTT.

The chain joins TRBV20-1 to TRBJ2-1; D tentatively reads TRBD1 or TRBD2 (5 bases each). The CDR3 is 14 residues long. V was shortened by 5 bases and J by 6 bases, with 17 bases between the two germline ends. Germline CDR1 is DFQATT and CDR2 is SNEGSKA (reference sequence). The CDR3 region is CSAGGPTWANEQFF. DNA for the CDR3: TGCAGTGCTGGGGGTCCGACTTGGGCCAATGAGCAGTTCTTC.

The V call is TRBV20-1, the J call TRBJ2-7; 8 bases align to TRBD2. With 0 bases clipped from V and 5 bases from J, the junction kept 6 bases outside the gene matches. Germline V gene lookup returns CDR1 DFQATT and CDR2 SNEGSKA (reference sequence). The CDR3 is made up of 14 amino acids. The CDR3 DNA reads TGCAGTGCTAGAGATTCCAGCGGGAGAAACGAGCAGTACTTC. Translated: CSARDSSGRNEQYF.

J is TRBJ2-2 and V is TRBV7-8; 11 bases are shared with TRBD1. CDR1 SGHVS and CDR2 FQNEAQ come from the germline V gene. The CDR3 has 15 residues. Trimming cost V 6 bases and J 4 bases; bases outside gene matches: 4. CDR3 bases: TGTGCCAGCAGTCGGGACAGGGGGACCACCGGGGAGCTGTTTTTT. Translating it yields CASSRDRGTTGELFF.

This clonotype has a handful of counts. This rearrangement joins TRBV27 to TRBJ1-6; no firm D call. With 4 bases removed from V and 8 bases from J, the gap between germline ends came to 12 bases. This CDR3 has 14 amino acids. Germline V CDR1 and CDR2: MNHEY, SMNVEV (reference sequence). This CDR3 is CASSSLIGYSPLHF. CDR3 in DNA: TGTGCCAGCAGTTCACTAATTGGGTATTCACCCCTCCACTTT.

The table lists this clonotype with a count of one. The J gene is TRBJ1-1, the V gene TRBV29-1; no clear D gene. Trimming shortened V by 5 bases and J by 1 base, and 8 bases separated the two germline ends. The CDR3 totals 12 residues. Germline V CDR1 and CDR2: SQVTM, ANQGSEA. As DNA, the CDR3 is TGCAGCGTTCTCCTGACGAACACTGAAGCTTTCTTT. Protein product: CSVLLTNTEAFF.

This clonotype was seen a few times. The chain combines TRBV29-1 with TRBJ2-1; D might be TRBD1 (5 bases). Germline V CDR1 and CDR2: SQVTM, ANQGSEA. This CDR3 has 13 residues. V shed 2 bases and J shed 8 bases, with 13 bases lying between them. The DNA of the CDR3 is TGCAGCGTTGAACGGGCAGGGCGCGATGAGCAGTTCTTC. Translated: CSVERAGRDEQFF.

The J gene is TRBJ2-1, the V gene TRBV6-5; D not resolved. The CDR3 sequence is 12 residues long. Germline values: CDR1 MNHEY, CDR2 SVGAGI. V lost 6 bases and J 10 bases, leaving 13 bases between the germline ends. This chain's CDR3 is CASRAGPIEQFF. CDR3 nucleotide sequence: TGTGCCAGCAGAGCTGGGCCCATCGAGCAGTTCTTC.

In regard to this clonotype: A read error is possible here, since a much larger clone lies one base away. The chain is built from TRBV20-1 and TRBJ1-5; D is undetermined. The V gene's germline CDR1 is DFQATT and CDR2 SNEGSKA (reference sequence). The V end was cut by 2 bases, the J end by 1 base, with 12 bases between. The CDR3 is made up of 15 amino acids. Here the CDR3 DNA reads TGCAGTGCTAGAAATTGGCCCAAAAGCAATCAGCCCCAGCATTTT. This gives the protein CSARNWPKSNQPQHF.

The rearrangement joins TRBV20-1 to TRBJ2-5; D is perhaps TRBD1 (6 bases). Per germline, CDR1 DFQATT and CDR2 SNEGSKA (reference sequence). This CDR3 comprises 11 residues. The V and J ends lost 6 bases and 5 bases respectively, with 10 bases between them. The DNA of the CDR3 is TGCAGTGCCAAGAGGGGGGAGACCCAGTACTTC. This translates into CSAKRGETQYF.

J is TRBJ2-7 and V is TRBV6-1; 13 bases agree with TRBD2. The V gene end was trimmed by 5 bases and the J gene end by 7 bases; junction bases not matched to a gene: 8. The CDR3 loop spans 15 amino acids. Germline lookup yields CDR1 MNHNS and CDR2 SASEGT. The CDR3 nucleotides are TGTGCCAGCAGTATAGGACTAGCGGGAGTGGGTGAGCAGTACTTC. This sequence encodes CASSIGLAGVGEQYF.

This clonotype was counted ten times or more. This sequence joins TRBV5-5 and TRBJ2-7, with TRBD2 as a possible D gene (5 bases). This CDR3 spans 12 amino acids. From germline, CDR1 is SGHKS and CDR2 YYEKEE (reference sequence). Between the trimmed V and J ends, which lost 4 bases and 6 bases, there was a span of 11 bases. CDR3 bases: TGTGCCAGCAGCCAAGAAAGCGGCGAGCAGTACTTC. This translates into CASSQESGEQYF.

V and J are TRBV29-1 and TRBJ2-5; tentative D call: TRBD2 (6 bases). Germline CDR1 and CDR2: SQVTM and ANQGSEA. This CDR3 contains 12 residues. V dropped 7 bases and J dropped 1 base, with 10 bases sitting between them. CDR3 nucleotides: TGCAGCGCCGCGGGACTCCAAGAGACCCAGTACTTC. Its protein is CSAAGLQETQYF.

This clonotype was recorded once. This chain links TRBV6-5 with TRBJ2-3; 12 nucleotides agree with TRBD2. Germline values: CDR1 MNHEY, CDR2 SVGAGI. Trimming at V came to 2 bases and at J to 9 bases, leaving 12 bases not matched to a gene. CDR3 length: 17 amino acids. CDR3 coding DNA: TGTGCCAGCAGTTACGGGGCCGCTAGCGGGGGGGCCGGGACGCAGTATTTT. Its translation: CASSYGAASGGAGTQYF.

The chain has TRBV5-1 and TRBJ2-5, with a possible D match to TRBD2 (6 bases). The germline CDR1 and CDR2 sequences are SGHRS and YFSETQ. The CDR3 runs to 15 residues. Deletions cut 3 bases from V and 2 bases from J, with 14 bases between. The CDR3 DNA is TGCGCCAGCAGCTCGATATCTCTAGCGCAAGAGACCCAGTACTTC. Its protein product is CASSSISLAQETQYF.

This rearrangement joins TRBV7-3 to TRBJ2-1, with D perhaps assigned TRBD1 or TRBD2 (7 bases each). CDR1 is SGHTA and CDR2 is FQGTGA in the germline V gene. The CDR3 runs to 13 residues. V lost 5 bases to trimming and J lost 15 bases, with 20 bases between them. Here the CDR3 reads CASSEGLEGAVFF. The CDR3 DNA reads TGTGCCAGCAGCGAAGGACTAGAGGGGGCCGTGTTCTTC.

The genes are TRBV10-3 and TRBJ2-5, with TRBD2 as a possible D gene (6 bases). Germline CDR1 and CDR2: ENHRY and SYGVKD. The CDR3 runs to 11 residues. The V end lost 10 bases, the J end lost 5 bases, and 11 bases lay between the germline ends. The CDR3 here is CATGGEETQYF. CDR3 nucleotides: TGTGCCACAGGCGGGGAGGAGACCCAGTACTTC.

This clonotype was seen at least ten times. In DNA, the CDR3 is TGTGCCAGCAGCCTCACTCAGGGGTCTTCTAGCACAGATACGCAGTATTTT. Its protein is CASSLTQGSSSTDTQYF. The chain carries TRBV7-6 and TRBJ2-3; D possibly corresponds to TRBD1 (6 bases). The CDR3 has 17 residues. Germline CDR1 and CDR2: SGHVS and FNYEAQ. The V and J ends lost 5 bases and 0 bases respectively, with 18 bases between them.

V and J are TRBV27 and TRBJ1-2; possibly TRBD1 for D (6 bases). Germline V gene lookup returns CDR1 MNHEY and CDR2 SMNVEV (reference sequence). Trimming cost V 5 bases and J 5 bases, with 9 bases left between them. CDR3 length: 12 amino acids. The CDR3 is CASSAGQYGYTF. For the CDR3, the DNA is TGTGCCAGCAGTGCCGGACAGTATGGCTACACCTTC.

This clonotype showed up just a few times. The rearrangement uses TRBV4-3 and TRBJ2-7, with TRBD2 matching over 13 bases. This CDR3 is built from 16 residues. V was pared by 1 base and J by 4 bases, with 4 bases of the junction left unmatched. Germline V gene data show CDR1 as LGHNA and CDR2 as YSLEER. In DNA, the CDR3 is TGCGCCAGCAGCCAAGGCTGGACTAGCGGGGGATACGAGCAGTACTTC. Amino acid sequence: CASSQGWTSGGYEQYF.

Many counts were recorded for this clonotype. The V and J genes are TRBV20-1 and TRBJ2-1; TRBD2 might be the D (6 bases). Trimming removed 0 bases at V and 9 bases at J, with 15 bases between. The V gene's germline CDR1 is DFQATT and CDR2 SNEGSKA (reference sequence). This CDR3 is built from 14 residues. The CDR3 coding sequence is TGCAGTGCTAGAGATCACCGGAGGGAGGTTGAGCAGTTCTTC. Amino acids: CSARDHRREVEQFF.